Below, 12 T cell receptor beta chains from the same sample are listed, as sequenced in a study of CD8 T cells in Susac syndrome. Random hexamers were used to reverse transcribe roughly 0.5 to 1 ug of RNA. MiXCR, applied by TCRdb to the immunoSEQ multiplex PCR reads, yields one record per CDR3 protein. The profile shows about 300,000 distinct CDR3 sequences, 85% of them singletons. Sequencing was done on a sample of CD8+ T cells from PBMCs. These receptors were obtained from a human donor with multiple sclerosis.

V is TRBV6-1 and J is TRBJ2-5, with D perhaps TRBD2 (5 bases). The germline V gene encodes CDR1 MNHNS and CDR2 SASEGT. The CDR3 is made up of 14 amino acids. With 6 bases removed from V and 0 bases from J, the gap between germline ends came to 11 bases. The CDR3 region has the DNA TGTGCCAGCAGGGGCAGGAGGTACCAAGAGACCCAGTACTTC. Translation gives CASRGRRYQETQYF.

V gene TRBV12-3 or TRBV12-4 combines with J gene TRBJ1-2, with a tentative D call TRBD1 (5 bases). V was clipped by 4 bases and J by 4 bases, with 10 bases between them. The CDR3 loop spans 13 amino acids. The CDR3 here is CASSWGLGYGYTF. The CDR3, as DNA: TGTGCCAGCAGTTGGGGACTCGGCTATGGCTACACCTTC.

This chain joins TRBV28 and TRBJ2-3; D gene uncertain. The CDR3 is 13 amino acids. Trimming took 6 bases from V and 8 from J, leaving 15 bases between them. Germline values: CDR1 MDHEN, CDR2 SYDVKM. The DNA for the CDR3 is TGTGCCAGCAGCCCTCCCAGCCCCGGTACGCAGTATTTT. It yields the protein CASSPPSPGTQYF. The full variable domain, completed using reference TRBV28 and TRBJ2-3, is DVKVTQSSRYLVKRTGEKVFLECVQDMDHENMFWYRQDPGLGLRLIYFSYDVKMKEKGDIPEGYSVSREKKERFSLILESASTNQTSMYLCASSPPSPGTQYFGPGTRLTVL.

The V call is TRBV7-9, the J call TRBJ2-7; D remains unclear. The CDR3 is made up of 15 amino acids. The V end lost 5 bases, the J end lost 6 bases, and 20 bases lay between the germline ends. Per germline, CDR1 SEHNR and CDR2 FQNEAQ (reference sequence). The CDR3 here is CASSPQQSEKGEQYF. CDR3 DNA sequence: TGTGCCAGCAGCCCCCAGCAGAGTGAAAAGGGCGAGCAGTACTTC.

This chain connects TRBV12-3 or TRBV12-4 to TRBJ2-1; TRBD2 agrees at 10 bases. CDR3 length equals 16 residues. With 5 bases clipped from V and 4 bases from J, the junction kept 8 bases outside the gene matches. This CDR3 reads CASSGRLAGGYNEQFF. Written as DNA, the CDR3 is TGTGCCAGCAGTGGACGCTTAGCGGGGGGATACAATGAGCAGTTCTTC.

The V call is TRBV27, the J call TRBJ2-2, with unresolved D. The CDR3 runs to 14 residues. Germline CDR1 is MNHEY and CDR2 is SMNVEV (reference sequence). Trimming removed 2 bases at V and 1 base at J, with 5 bases between. This chain's CDR3 is CASSLVRNTGELFF. DNA for the CDR3: TGTGCCAGCAGTTTAGTTAGGAACACCGGGGAGCTGTTTTTT.

The rearrangement joins TRBV5-6 to TRBJ2-1; possibly TRBD1 or TRBD2 for D (5 bases each). Germline assignment: CDR1 SGHDT and CDR2 YYEEEE. The CDR3 is made up of 13 amino acids. V was clipped by 4 bases and J by 6 bases, with 11 bases between them. The CDR3 sequence is CASSPGTPNEQFF. DNA of the CDR3: TGTGCCAGCAGCCCAGGGACCCCCAATGAGCAGTTCTTC.

The chain has TRBV9 and TRBJ1-2, with TRBD1 matching 8 bases. Germline V gene data show CDR1 as SGDLS and CDR2 as YYNGEE. This CDR3 region has 18 residues. The V segment lost 5 bases and the J segment 3 bases; nucleotides outside the gene matches: 18. The DNA for the CDR3 is TGTGCCAGCAGGGACGACAGGGGCCTTAAAACCCCCCACTATGGCTACACCTTC. It is translated as CASRDDRGLKTPHYGYTF.

This chain uses TRBV7-9 with TRBJ1-2; 9 bases agree with TRBD1. V dropped 5 bases and J dropped 14; count of bases not matched to a gene: 15. The germline V gene encodes CDR1 SEHNR and CDR2 FQNEAQ (reference sequence). The CDR3 has 14 amino acids. The CDR3 sequence is CASSPQRDRALETF. The CDR3 DNA is TGTGCCAGCAGCCCGCAACGGGACAGGGCGTTGGAAACCTTC.

The rearrangement links TRBV7-6 to TRBJ2-1; the D is unclear. The germline V and J ends were trimmed by 2 bases and 7 bases, with 21 bases remaining between them. There are 17 residues in the CDR3. CDR1 and CDR2 from the germline V gene are SGHVS and FNYEAQ. The CDR3 reads CASSLFPALGSRNEQFF. The DNA of the CDR3 is TGTGCCAGCAGCTTATTTCCAGCTCTTGGTTCGAGAAATGAGCAGTTCTTC.

This chain links TRBV27 with TRBJ2-5, with D hard to call. The germline CDR1 and CDR2 sequences are MNHEY and SMNVEV (reference sequence). The V gene lost 5 bases and the J gene lost 9 bases, with 13 bases spanning the gap. The CDR3 has 12 residues. The CDR3 spells CASSPKTWPQYF. CDR3 nucleotides: TGTGCCAGCAGTCCAAAAACATGGCCCCAGTACTTC.

The V and J genes are TRBV9 and TRBJ2-2; D might be TRBD1 (6 bases). The germline V gene has CDR1 SGDLS and CDR2 YYNGEE. V was shortened by 0 bases and J by 3 bases, with 12 bases between the two germline ends. The CDR3 length is 16 residues. CDR3 nucleotide sequence: TGTGCCAGCAGCGTAGTCCTTACAGGGTACACCGGGGAGCTGTTTTTT. It yields the protein CASSVVLTGYTGELFF.